These T cell receptor beta chains were read from a single sample in a study of blood T cell repertoires in COVID-19. Only in-frame clones appear in the TCRdb table, and some are missing; sequencing was by immunoSEQ multiplex PCR. The table shows 90,000 or so clones, with about 91% occurring only once. The sequenced sample was peripheral blood. The receptors derive from a man in his 60s with acute or convalescent COVID-19. Each CDR3 is given with its conserved first and last residue. The order of the fields is D gene, clone size, V gene, J gene, CDR3 protein, CDR3 DNA. The D gene is left open where the match is weak. The listing skips clone size in some rows; elsewhere it reads once, few, many or a size class.

d_gene: .
abundance: .
v_gene: TRBV5-1
j_gene: TRBJ2-2
CDR3aa: CASSLAAQGYTGELFF
CDR3nt: TGCGCCAGCAGCTTGGCCGCACAGGGATATACCGGGGAGCTGTTTTTT

d_gene: .
abundance: .
v_gene: TRBV29-1
j_gene: TRBJ2-5
CDR3aa: CSVEDPGSETQYF
CDR3nt: TGCAGCGTTGAAGATCCAGGGTCGGAGACCCAGTACTTC

d_gene: TRBD2
abundance: .
v_gene: TRBV11-1
j_gene: TRBJ2-3
CDR3aa: CASSSSGKETDTQYF
CDR3nt: TGTGCCAGCAGCTCTAGCGGTAAAGAAACAGATACGCAGTATTTT

d_gene: .
abundance: .
v_gene: TRBV24-1
j_gene: TRBJ1-5
CDR3aa: CATSDGQMAQHF
CDR3nt: TGTGCCACCAGTGATGGACAGATGGCCCAGCATTTT

d_gene: .
abundance: .
v_gene: TRBV3-1/TRBV3-2
j_gene: TRBJ1-5
CDR3aa: CASSQGRNSNQPQHF
CDR3nt: TGTGCCAGCAGCCAGGGGAGGAATAGCAATCAGCCCCAGCATTTT

d_gene: .
abundance: .
v_gene: TRBV12-3/TRBV12-4
j_gene: TRBJ1-2
CDR3aa: CASSAGVHGYTF
CDR3nt: TGTGCCAGCAGTGCCGGAGTGCATGGCTACACCTTC

d_gene: .
abundance: once
v_gene: TRBV7-3
j_gene: TRBJ1-5
CDR3aa: CASSSHTGKNQPQHF
CDR3nt: TGTGCCAGCAGCTCGCACACAGGGAAAAATCAGCCCCAGCATTTT

d_gene: .
abundance: .
v_gene: TRBV27
j_gene: TRBJ1-5
CDR3aa: CASSRQVNSNQPQHF
CDR3nt: TGTGCCAGCAGCCGACAGGTTAATAGCAATCAGCCCCAGCATTTT

d_gene: .
abundance: .
v_gene: TRBV10-1
j_gene: TRBJ2-2
CDR3aa: CATKQGVDTGELFF
CDR3nt: TGCGCCACTAAACAGGGAGTCGACACCGGGGAGCTGTTTTTT

d_gene: .
abundance: once
v_gene: TRBV19
j_gene: TRBJ2-2
CDR3aa: CASSIDAGRTGELFF
CDR3nt: TGTGCCAGTAGTATAGACGCGGGGCGGACCGGGGAGCTGTTTTTT

d_gene: TRBD2
abundance: once
v_gene: TRBV5-4
j_gene: TRBJ2-1
CDR3aa: CASRKGTTSNNEQFF
CDR3nt: TGTGCCAGCAGGAAAGGGACTACATCAAACAATGAGCAGTTCTTC

d_gene: .
abundance: .
v_gene: TRBV6-1
j_gene: TRBJ2-1
CDR3aa: CASSDGLTGAWGNEQFF
CDR3nt: TGTGCCAGCAGTGACGGGTTGACGGGAGCGTGGGGAAATGAGCAGTTCTTC

d_gene: .
abundance: .
v_gene: TRBV3-1/TRBV3-2
j_gene: TRBJ2-7
CDR3aa: CASSQGSPQWSEQYF
CDR3nt: TGTGCCAGCAGCCAAGGTTCGCCCCAGTGGAGTGAGCAGTACTTC

d_gene: TRBD1
abundance: .
v_gene: TRBV9
j_gene: TRBJ1-5
CDR3aa: CASSPGQGGQPQHF
CDR3nt: TGTGCCAGCAGCCCGGGGCAGGGGGGTCAGCCCCAGCATTTT

d_gene: TRBD1
abundance: .
v_gene: TRBV4-2
j_gene: TRBJ2-3
CDR3aa: CASSPRTGSDTQYF
CDR3nt: TGTGCCAGCAGCCCCAGGACAGGTTCAGATACGCAGTATTTT